This entry concerns a single T cell receptor beta chain. Here immunoSEQ multiplex PCR was the method, and the copy in TCRdb shows in-frame clones only, minus some. The profile covers approximately 240,000 clones, with over 75% appearing a single time and about 11% taken by the ten largest. Treatment meaning: roughly 19 received Ad26.COV2.S at low or high dose, single or two shots; a few received placebo; per-sample allocation not given. Samples came from day 63 after the first vaccine or placebo injection. This vaccine is an Ad26 vector that expresses the Wuhan-strain SARS-CoV-2 spike. This record comes from a study of Ad26.COV2.S vaccination and SARS-CoV-2 variants. Looking at the study overall: The authors gave Ad26.COV2.S intramuscularly, either once or twice 56 days apart.

The sample was peripheral blood, taken in a trial of Ad26.COV2.S vaccine versus placebo. The receptor was derived from a person between 18 and 60 years old who received the Ad26.COV2.S COVID-19 vaccine or a placebo.

CDR3 in amino acids: CASSEGLAGGNEQFF. Here the CDR3 DNA reads TGTGCCAGCAGCGAGGGACTAGCGGGGGGGAATGAGCAGTTCTTC. The gene calls are TRBV7-9 and TRBJ2-1, with 16 nucleotides matching TRBD2. Trimming at V came to 5 bases and at J to 7 bases, leaving 2 bases not matched to a gene. The germline CDR1 and CDR2 sequences are SEHNR and FQNEAQ (reference sequence). The CDR3 sequence is 15 residues long.